This TCR beta chain was observed in a study of T cell changes during pregnancy in multiple sclerosis. Measured with immunoSEQ multiplex PCR; TCRdb has only the in-frame clones, and not every one. The sample contains approximately 79,000 clones, around 95% of which appear only once. V was clipped by 2 bases and J by 4 bases; unmatched bases: 3. Per germline, CDR1 MNHNS and CDR2 SASEGT. This CDR3 is built from 14 residues. The chain is built from TRBV6-1 and TRBJ2-3, with TRBD1 identical over 7 bases. Here the sequenced sample was peripheral blood, taken in the second trimester of pregnancy. The source of this sequence is a female donor in good health, enrolled as a control in a pregnancy study. The CDR3 sequence: CASSETTGADTQYF. The CDR3 bases are TGTGCCAGCAGTGAAACTACAGGGGCAGATACGCAGTATTTT.